What follows are 4 T cell receptor beta chains derived from one specimen sequenced in a study of glioma-infiltrating T cells. Amplification of TCR alpha and beta CDR3 regions from RNA used iRepertoire nested multiplex PCR. Each CDR3 protein is one row after TCRdb ran MiXCR on the multiplex PCR reads. The profile shows roughly 200,000 distinct CDR3 sequences, over 40% of them singletons. Sequenced material: glioma tissue, nonneoplastic brain tissue, or PBMCs (not recorded which). The source of these receptors is a human donor with low-grade glioma or glioblastoma, undergoing nonglioma brain surgery, or in good health (not recorded which).

The J gene is TRBJ2-3, the V gene TRBV25-1; 8 bases match TRBD1. Trimming cost V 11 bases and J 6 bases; bases outside gene matches: 19. This CDR3 spans 16 amino acids. Germline V gene sequence: CDR1 MGHDK, CDR2 SYGVNS. CDR3 nucleotides: TGTGCCCGCGGGCTATCGGTTCTCCAGGGGGCCGATACGCAGTATTTT. It translates to CARGLSVLQGADTQYF.

With respect to this clonotype: This may stem from a read error, because a much larger clone lies one nucleotide away. V and J are TRBV3-1 and TRBJ1-1, with 12 bases that match TRBD1. The CDR3 has 16 residues. The germline gives CDR1 LGHDT, CDR2 YNNKEL (reference sequence). CDR3 sequence: CASSLGTGGLNTEALF. The CDR3 DNA sequence: TGTGCCAGCAGCCTCGGGACAGGGGGCTTGAACACTGAAGCTCTCTTT.

As concerns this clonotype: Since a much larger clone is just one base distant, this may be a read error. The gene calls are TRBV20-1 and TRBJ2-5; D might be TRBD2 (5 bases). The CDR3 consists of 13 residues. Germline CDR1 and CDR2: DFQATT and SNEGSKA (reference sequence). V was trimmed by 5 bases and J by 2 bases, leaving 12 bases between them. The CDR3 DNA follows: TGCAGTGCTCGGCCGGGAATACAAGAGACCCAGTACTTC. Protein sequence: CSARPGIQETQYF.

Remarks on this clonotype: The junction shows a germline mismatch at one end, possibly a read error. The V and J genes are TRBV5-6 and TRBJ2-1; no clear D gene. Germline V CDR1 and CDR2: SGHDT, YYEEEE. The CDR3 consists of 13 residues. CDR3 sequence reads: CASSSRSSNEQLF. In DNA form, the CDR3 reads TGTGCCAGCAGCTCGAGATCATCCAATGAGCAGCTCTTC.